These 17 T cell receptor beta chains share one sample of origin, sequenced in a study of somatic mutations in cytotoxic T cells in rheumatoid arthritis. Profiled with immunoSEQ multiplex PCR; TCRdb holds only in-frame clones, not every one. The table has about 2,100 clones, less than 75% seen once. The specimen was CD8+ T cells sorted from blood, collected at a follow-up visit. The source is a man in his 70s with rheumatoid arthritis.

This rearrangement joins TRBV11-2 to TRBJ2-7, with 8 bases identical to TRBD1. The CDR3 has 17 amino acids. Germline V gene lookup returns CDR1 SGHAT and CDR2 FQNNGV. J lost 3 bases, V lost 0 bases, and 10 bases had no gene match. The CDR3 coding sequence is TGTGCCAGCAGCTTAGATAGCTCTAGGACAGGGATCTACGAGCAGTACTTC. Encoded protein: CASSLDSSRTGIYEQYF.

This clone has only a few counts. This sequence joins TRBV28 and TRBJ2-7, with no clear D. Germline CDR1 and CDR2: MDHEN and SYDVKM. CDR3 size: 11 residues. The V gene lost 3 bases and the J gene lost 5 bases, with 5 bases spanning the gap. CDR3 DNA sequence: TGTGCCAGCAGTTTCGGTGACGAGCAGTACTTC. Translated: CASSFGDEQYF.

The rearrangement links TRBV27 to TRBJ2-3, with 10 bases matching TRBD1. CDR1 and CDR2 from the germline V gene are MNHEY and SMNVEV (reference sequence). The CDR3 consists of 15 residues. V was pared by 2 bases and J by 3 bases, with 2 bases of the junction left unmatched. The CDR3 DNA sequence: TGTGCCAGCAGTTTAGGGGGACAGGGGACAGATACGCAGTATTTT. Translation gives CASSLGGQGTDTQYF.

This chain uses TRBV25-1 with TRBJ1-1; TRBD1 is a possible D gene (5 bases). This CDR3 contains 13 residues. Germline V gene data show CDR1 as MGHDK and CDR2 as SYGVNS. V was pared by 4 bases and J by 5 bases, with 11 bases between. The CDR3 region is CASSVGEWTEAFF. The CDR3 bases are TGTGCCAGCAGTGTAGGGGAGTGGACTGAAGCTTTCTTT.

The V and J genes are TRBV7-6 and TRBJ2-3, with 7 bases aligning to TRBD2. This CDR3 is 15 amino acids long. V shed 1 base, J shed 6 bases, and the junction held 7 bases outside the gene matches. CDR1 and CDR2 (germline): SGHVS, FNYEAQ. The CDR3 DNA reads TGTGCCAGCAGCTTAGAGGCTAGCGGATACGATACGCAGTATTTT. Its protein product is CASSLEASGYDTQYF. The full variable domain, rest sourced from reference TRBV7-6 and TRBJ2-3, is GAGVSQSPRYKVTKRGQDVALRCDPISGHVSLYWYRQALGQGPEFLTYFNYEAQQDKSGLPNDRFSAERPEGSISTLTIQRTEQRDSAMYRCASSLEASGYDTQYFGPGTRLTVL.

Only one count was recorded for this clone. The chain is built from TRBV5-6 and TRBJ2-4; possibly TRBD2 for D (7 bases). The CDR3 covers 16 residues. Per germline, CDR1 SGHDT and CDR2 YYEEEE. V was clipped by 4 bases and J by 5 bases, with 19 bases between them. The CDR3 region has the DNA TGTGCCAGCAGCCCTAGTGGGGAGGGGGTACAAAACATTCAGTACTTC. Its translation: CASSPSGEGVQNIQYF. Drawing the rest from reference TRBV5-6 and TRBJ2-4, the complete variable domain is DAGVTQSPTHLIKTRGQQVTLRCSPKSGHDTVSWYQQALGQGPQFIFQYYEEEERQRGNFPDRFSGHQFPNYSSELNVNALLLGDSALYLCASSPSGEGVQNIQYFGAGTRLSVL.

The chain couples TRBV7-9 to TRBJ1-1; D gene unclear. The CDR3 runs to 12 residues. Germline lookup yields CDR1 SEHNR and CDR2 FQNEAQ (reference sequence). The ends were cut back, 2 bases at V and 8 bases at J, with 9 bases in the middle. For the CDR3, the DNA is TGTGCCAGCAGCTTATATGGGGTAGAAGCTTTCTTT. Amino acids: CASSLYGVEAFF.

This sequence joins TRBV2 and TRBJ2-1; D perhaps matches TRBD2 (6 bases). The CDR3 length is 15 residues. Germline values: CDR1 SNHLY, CDR2 FYNNEI. With 3 bases removed from V and 3 bases from J, the gap between germline ends came to 12 bases. The DNA of the CDR3 is TGTGCCAGCAGTGAGGGAGGACGGAACTACAATGAGCAGTTCTTC. It is translated as CASSEGGRNYNEQFF.

J is TRBJ2-5 and V is TRBV13; 7 nucleotides line up with TRBD1. Trimming cost V 6 bases and J 2 bases; bases outside gene matches: 12. The CDR3 length is 16 residues. Germline V CDR1 and CDR2: PRHDT, FYEKMQ (reference sequence). Here the CDR3 DNA reads TGTGCCAGCAGGTTAACAGGGGAACCAGGTCAAGAGACCCAGTACTTC. It yields the protein CASRLTGEPGQETQYF.

A single count supports this clone. The V gene is TRBV27, the J gene TRBJ2-7, with TRBD2 as a possible D gene (5 bases). There are 13 residues in the CDR3. The germline CDR1 and CDR2 sequences are MNHEY and SMNVEV (reference sequence). Trimming left V 6 bases short and J 1 base short, with 10 bases between. The CDR3 protein is CASRVRGSYEQYF. Here the CDR3 DNA reads TGTGCCAGCAGAGTACGGGGTTCCTACGAGCAGTACTTC.

In DNA, the CDR3 is TGTGCCAGCAGTCACCGGGACAGCCCCTACGAGCAGTACTTC. Amino acid sequence: CASSHRDSPYEQYF. The chain combines TRBV28 with TRBJ2-7; 7 bases agree with TRBD1. Germline V gene data show CDR1 as MDHEN and CDR2 as SYDVKM. The trim removed 5 bases at V and 2 bases at J, leaving 6 bases unmatched. The CDR3 covers 14 residues.

This chain joins TRBV28 and TRBJ1-2, with 8 positions matching TRBD1. CDR1 and CDR2 from the germline V gene are MDHEN and SYDVKM. The CDR3 consists of 13 residues. Unmatched junction bases numbered 8, after V lost 8 bases and J lost 6 bases. CDR3 in DNA: TGTGCCAGCGATGGGGACAGGAGGGATGGCTACACCTTC. Encoded protein: CASDGDRRDGYTF.

This clone was seen once. Mismatch with germline at one junction end may stem from a read error. This rearrangement joins TRBV6-6 to TRBJ2-1; D gene unclear. The CDR3 is 13 amino acids. The germline V gene has CDR1 MNHNY and CDR2 SVGAGI (reference sequence). CDR3 bases: TGTGCCAGCAGTGACTCCTCGGGCAATGAGCAGTTCTTC. Translation gives CASSDSSGNEQFF.

The chain carries TRBV7-9 and TRBJ2-6; D is perhaps TRBD2 (6 bases). CDR1 and CDR2 (germline): SEHNR, FQNEAQ (reference sequence). Trimming shortened V by 5 bases and J by 0 bases, and 11 bases separated the two germline ends. There are 16 residues in the CDR3. Here the CDR3 DNA reads TGTGCCAGCAGCCCGAACGGGGGCTCTGGGGCCAACGTCCTGACTTTC. This gives the protein CASSPNGGSGANVLTF. Full variable domain (rest looked up from reference TRBV7-9 and TRBJ2-6): DTGVSQNPRHKITKRGQNVTFRCDPISEHNRLYWYRQTLGQGPEFLTYFQNEAQLEKSRLLSDRFSAERPKGSFSTLEIQRTEQGDSAMYLCASSPNGGSGANVLTFGAGSRLTVL.

J is TRBJ1-1 and V is TRBV9; D is possibly TRBD1 (5 bases). Germline lookup yields CDR1 SGDLS and CDR2 YYNGEE. Deletions cut 3 bases from V and 3 bases from J, with 15 bases between. The CDR3 consists of 15 residues. The CDR3: CASSAQGGRYTEAFF. The CDR3, as DNA: TGTGCCAGCAGCGCCCAGGGAGGCAGGTACACTGAAGCTTTCTTT.

This clone was recorded once. This chain uses TRBV7-7 with TRBJ2-3; D is perhaps TRBD1 (6 bases). The CDR3 covers 14 residues. V lost 1 base to trimming and J lost 1 base, with 6 bases between them. Per the germline V gene, CDR1 is SSHAT and CDR2 is FNYEAQ (reference sequence). CDR3 loop: CASSLGQGTDTQYF. The CDR3 bases are TGTGCCAGCAGCTTAGGACAGGGCACAGATACGCAGTATTTT.

This clone was detected a few times. This chain connects TRBV11-2 to TRBJ1-1, with D possibly TRBD1 on 5 matching bases. Germline V gene lookup returns CDR1 SGHAT and CDR2 FQNNGV. CDR3 length equals 16 residues. Trimming took 5 bases from V and 0 from J, leaving 16 bases between them. For the CDR3, the DNA is TGTGCCAGCAGCCCTACGACAGACTACATGAACACTGAAGCTTTCTTT. Its protein product is CASSPTTDYMNTEAFF.